This paragraph reports one T cell receptor (beta chain). Treatment given: approximately 18 received Ad26.COV2.S at low or high dose, single or two shots; several received placebo; per-sample allocation not given. The samples date from day 63 after the first vaccine or placebo injection. V lost 1 base, J lost 0 bases, and 4 bases lay in between. Germline V gene sequence: CDR1 SGHNT, CDR2 YYREEE (reference sequence). This CDR3 is built from 14 residues. The sample belongs to a study of Ad26.COV2.S vaccination and SARS-CoV-2 variants. The wider study: The Ad26.COV2.S arm of the COV1001 trial was where the donor was placed. The study gave Ad26.COV2.S intramuscularly, once or twice 56 days apart.

Produced via immunoSEQ multiplex PCR; TCRdb's table is partial and in-frame only. The sample lists about 680,000 clones, approximately 88% occurring once. This TCR was sampled from a person between 18 and 65 years old who received the Ad26.COV2.S COVID-19 vaccine or a placebo. J is TRBJ2-2 and V is TRBV5-4; no firm D call. The source material was peripheral blood, sampled in a trial of Ad26.COV2.S vaccine versus placebo. CDR3 residues: CASSLFANTGELFF. The CDR3 coding sequence is TGTGCCAGCAGCTTGTTTGCGAACACCGGGGAGCTGTTTTTT. The full variable domain, its missing parts supplied by reference TRBV5-4 and TRBJ2-2, is ETGVTQSPTHLIKTRGQQVTLRCSSQSGHNTVSWYQQALGQGPQFIFQYYREEENGRGNFPPRFSGLQFPNYSSELNVNALELDDSALYLCASSLFANTGELFFGEGSRLTVL.